The 30 T cell receptor beta chains below were found in one sample sequenced in a study of blood T cell repertoires in COVID-19 (dated by TCRdb to about 2020). The library came from the immunoSEQ multiplex PCR assay. The table was pulled from immuneACCESS by TCRdb, which kept in-frame rearrangements only. Such tables lose some clones; where checked, under half of the loss comes from unresolved V genes, and the rest has no known cause. Within this sample are 120,000 or so clones, with more than 70% of them counted one time only. Roughly 1.2% of the sample lies in the top ten. Sequenced: peripheral blood. The origin of the receptors is a woman aged 80 or over with acute or convalescent COVID-19.

The CDR3 here is CASSQSGIIGNSPLHF. In nucleotides, the CDR3 is TGTGCCAGCAGCCAGTCAGGGATTATTGGCAATTCACCCCTCCACTTT. The rearrangement uses TRBV7-2 and TRBJ1-6; maybe TRBD1 (5 bases). The length of the CDR3 is 16 residues. Per germline, CDR1 SGHTA and CDR2 FQGNSA. Trimming removed 5 bases at V and 7 bases at J, with 18 bases between.

The CDR3: CAISRGGFNQPQHF. As DNA, the CDR3 is TGTGCCATCAGCCGGGGGGGGTTCAATCAGCCCCAGCATTTT. The gene calls are TRBV10-3 and TRBJ1-5; possible D gene TRBD1, 5 bases. Trimming shortened V by 6 bases and J by 3 bases, and 12 bases separated the two germline ends. This CDR3 contains 14 residues. Looked up from germline, CDR1 is ENHRY and CDR2 is SYGVKD.

The rearrangement links TRBV19 to TRBJ2-3, with 8 bases matching TRBD1. Trimming removed 5 bases from V and 4 bases from J; junction bases left unmatched: 8. CDR3 length: 15 residues. Germline values: CDR1 LNHDA, CDR2 SQIVND (reference sequence). CDR3: CASSADRGWADTQYF. The DNA for the CDR3 is TGTGCCAGTAGTGCCGACAGGGGATGGGCAGATACGCAGTATTTT.

This chain joins TRBV7-2 and TRBJ2-5, with D uncertain. Per germline, CDR1 SGHTA and CDR2 FQGNSA. Trimming cost V 4 bases and J 1 base, with 7 bases left between them. This CDR3 has 13 amino acids. For the CDR3, the DNA is TGTGCCAGCAGCTCCTTTAGCCAAGAGACCCAGTACTTC. It specifies CASSSFSQETQYF.

This clone was counted a single time. The rearrangement joins TRBV5-1 to TRBJ1-1, with 7 nucleotides matching TRBD1. This CDR3 has 15 amino acids. Trimming cost V 0 bases and J 4 bases; bases outside gene matches: 6. Germline values: CDR1 SGHRS, CDR2 YFSETQ. This chain's CDR3 is CASSLDGTVVTEAFF. DNA of the CDR3: TGCGCCAGCAGCTTGGACGGGACAGTCGTCACTGAAGCTTTCTTT.

This chain connects TRBV2 to TRBJ1-3; 10 bases agree with TRBD1. The V and J ends lost 7 bases and 1 base, in that order; junction bases with no gene match: 10. The CDR3 extends over 17 amino acids. The germline V gene has CDR1 SNHLY and CDR2 FYNNEI. The CDR3 region is CASTSTGGAGSGNTIYF. The CDR3 nucleotides read TGTGCCAGCACCTCGACAGGGGGCGCCGGTTCTGGAAACACCATATATTTT.

This chain uses TRBV7-9 with TRBJ1-2, with D perhaps matching TRBD1 (6 bases). V gave up 5 bases and J gave up 10 bases, with 14 bases separating them. CDR1 is SEHNR and CDR2 is FQNEAQ in the germline V gene (reference sequence). CDR3 size: 12 residues. This CDR3 is CASSPSQGTYTF. The CDR3 DNA reads as TGTGCCAGCAGCCCCAGCCAGGGGACCTACACCTTC.

CDR3 nucleotide sequence: TGTGCCAGCCAGGAATACTATGGCTACACCTTC. It encodes CASQEYYGYTF. This chain connects TRBV19 to TRBJ1-2; D unresolved. Trimming removed 9 bases at V and 3 bases at J, with 8 bases between. Germline V gene sequence: CDR1 LNHDA, CDR2 SQIVND (reference sequence). The CDR3 loop spans 11 amino acids. The full variable domain, in which reference TRBV19 and TRBJ1-2 provide the parts outside the CDR3, is DGGITQSPKYLFRKEGQNVTLSCEQNLNHDAMYWYRQDPGQGLRLIYYSQIVNDFQKGDIAEGYSVSREKKESFPLTVTSAQKNPTAFYLCASQEYYGYTFGSGTRLTVV.

V and J are TRBV28 and TRBJ2-7; D ambiguous. The CDR3 covers 12 residues. Germline V gene data show CDR1 as MDHEN and CDR2 as SYDVKM. V shed 6 bases and J shed 1 base, with 7 bases lying between them. The CDR3 is CASRSISYEQYF. DNA of the CDR3: TGTGCCAGCAGGTCTATTTCCTACGAGCAGTACTTC. Variable domain in full (rest from reference TRBV28 and TRBJ2-7): DVKVTQSSRYLVKRTGEKVFLECVQDMDHENMFWYRQDPGLGLRLIYFSYDVKMKEKGDIPEGYSVSREKKERFSLILESASTNQTSMYLCASRSISYEQYFGPGTRLTVT.

This rearrangement joins TRBV6-5 to TRBJ1-5, with 8 positions matching TRBD1. The CDR3 is made up of 15 amino acids. CDR1 is MNHEY and CDR2 is SVGAGI in the germline V gene. V was clipped by 2 bases and J by 5 bases; unmatched bases: 5. As DNA, the CDR3 is TGTGCCAGCAGTTACGCGACAGGGGTTGATCAGCCCCAGCATTTT. Translation: CASSYATGVDQPQHF.

The chain has TRBV6-6 and TRBJ1-1, with 8 bases lining up with TRBD1. The V gene's germline CDR1 is MNHNY and CDR2 SVGAGI (reference sequence). The CDR3 runs to 14 residues. V dropped 6 bases and J dropped 1; count of bases not matched to a gene: 4. The CDR3 protein is CASSLDRANTEAFF. DNA for the CDR3: TGTGCCAGCAGCCTGGACAGGGCGAACACTGAAGCTTTCTTT.

CDR3 sequence (DNA): TGCGCCAGCAGCTTGTCAGGATTTCCTAATGAAAAACTGTTTTTT. Its protein product is CASSLSGFPNEKLFF. The V call is TRBV5-1, the J call TRBJ1-4; D is undetermined. This CDR3 comprises 15 residues. Germline CDR1 and CDR2: SGHRS and YFSETQ. V lost 1 base, J lost 3 bases, and 10 bases lay in between.

This clone was detected only once. The chain combines TRBV6-4 with TRBJ1-6, with 7 positions matching TRBD1. The J segment lost 9 bases and the V segment lost 4 bases, leaving 3 bases of the junction unmatched. CDR3 size: 13 residues. Germline CDR1 and CDR2: MRHNA and SNTAGT. The CDR3, as DNA: TGTGCCAGCAGTGGACAGGGTGGTTCACCCCTCCACTTT. Encoded protein: CASSGQGGSPLHF.

This chain joins TRBV29-1 and TRBJ1-1; 8 positions match TRBD1. The V and J ends lost 6 bases and 8 bases, in that order; junction bases with no gene match: 11. CDR3 size: 13 residues. Germline CDR1 and CDR2: SQVTM and ANQGSEA. This CDR3 reads CSVGDRGLYEAFF. The CDR3 nucleotides read TGCAGCGTCGGCGACAGGGGTCTTTACGAAGCTTTCTTT.

This clone is a singleton in its sample. The chain links TRBV4-1 to TRBJ1-4; 7 nucleotides line up with TRBD1. The CDR3 loop spans 17 amino acids. CDR1 and CDR2 from the germline V gene are MGHRA and YSYEKL. The J segment lost 0 bases and the V segment lost 5 bases, leaving 9 bases of the junction unmatched. The CDR3 protein is CASSVSGGPATNEKLFF. The CDR3 region has the DNA TGCGCCAGCAGCGTATCAGGGGGTCCTGCAACTAATGAAAAACTGTTTTTT.

V and J are TRBV11-2 and TRBJ1-6; D remains unclear. Deletions cut 4 bases from V and 0 bases from J, with 16 bases between. The germline gives CDR1 SGHAT, CDR2 FQNNGV. The CDR3 sequence is 18 residues long. The chain's CDR3 is CASSSDSSPLSYNSPLHF. CDR3 sequence (DNA): TGTGCCAGCAGCTCAGATTCCTCTCCCCTCTCCTATAATTCACCCCTCCACTTT.

Here the CDR3 reads CASSPGTGWGETQYF. CDR3 DNA: TGTGCCAGCAGCCCGGGGACAGGATGGGGGGAGACCCAGTACTTC. The chain uses TRBV11-1 and TRBJ2-5; 8 nucleotides line up with TRBD1. In germline, CDR1 is SGHAT, CDR2 FQDESV (reference sequence). The length of the CDR3 is 15 residues. The ends lost 5 bases at V and 5 bases at J; junction bases unmatched: 10.

The chain has TRBV29-1 and TRBJ1-1; a possible D gene is TRBD1 (5 bases). The germline V gene encodes CDR1 SQVTM and CDR2 ANQGSEA. The V gene lost 3 bases and the J gene lost 1 base, with 9 bases spanning the gap. CDR3 size: 13 residues. CDR3 protein: CSVDQGRNTEAFF. In DNA, the CDR3 is TGCAGCGTTGACCAGGGAAGGAACACTGAAGCTTTCTTT. Full variable domain (outside the CDR3, taken from reference TRBV29-1 and TRBJ1-1): SAVISQKPSRDICQRGTSLTIQCQVDSQVTMMFWYRQQPGQSLTLIATANQGSEATYESGFVIDKFPISRPNLTFSTLTVSNMSPEDSSIYLCSVDQGRNTEAFFGQGTRLTVV.

The chain employs TRBV10-3 and TRBJ1-3; 10 nucleotides line up with TRBD1. The germline CDR1 and CDR2 sequences are ENHRY and SYGVKD. With 11 bases clipped from V and 6 bases from J, the junction kept 10 bases outside the gene matches. This CDR3 spans 14 amino acids. The CDR3 nucleotides read TGTGCCTCCAGGGACAGGGGTATCGAAAACACCATATATTTT. Encoded protein: CASRDRGIENTIYF.

The chain combines TRBV5-1 with TRBJ2-2; TRBD2 agrees at 15 bases. This CDR3 is built from 17 residues. Germline values: CDR1 SGHRS, CDR2 YFSETQ. Unmatched junction bases numbered 10, after V lost 3 bases and J lost 10 bases. This chain's CDR3 is CASSSIGLAGGQEELFF. The CDR3 nucleotides are TGCGCCAGCAGCTCCATTGGACTAGCGGGGGGGCAGGAGGAGCTGTTTTTT.

This chain uses TRBV7-9 with TRBJ1-6; TRBD1 agrees at 9 bases. This CDR3 region has 15 residues. CDR1 SEHNR and CDR2 FQNEAQ come from the germline V gene (reference sequence). V lost 7 bases, J lost 6 bases, and 7 bases stayed unmatched. The CDR3 here is CASTLRGQGNSPLHF. The CDR3 region has the DNA TGTGCCAGCACCTTGAGGGGACAGGGTAATTCACCCCTCCACTTT.

The V call is TRBV4-2, the J call TRBJ2-1, with D perhaps TRBD2 (5 bases). The germline V gene has CDR1 LGHNA and CDR2 YNFKEQ. V dropped 5 bases and J dropped 3 bases, with 14 bases sitting between them. The CDR3 has 15 residues. CDR3 loop: CASSSTRVVYNEQFF. The CDR3, as DNA: TGTGCCAGCAGCAGCACTAGAGTAGTCTACAATGAGCAGTTCTTC.

This clone was found a few times. The rearrangement links TRBV3-1 (or the pseudogene TRBV3-2) to TRBJ1-2; perhaps TRBD1 as D (5 bases). This CDR3 region has 13 residues. V lost 6 bases and J 9 bases, leaving 17 bases between the germline ends. Per the germline V gene, CDR1 is LGHDT and CDR2 is YNNKEL (reference sequence). CDR3 DNA sequence: TGTGCCAGCAGTCCCGGGACGGGGGGGAGCTACACCTTC. Protein sequence: CASSPGTGGSYTF.

The chain joins TRBV5-1 to TRBJ2-3; no reliable D call. Trimming cost V 2 bases and J 5 bases, with 15 bases left between them. This CDR3 is built from 15 residues. Germline CDR1 reads SGHRS; CDR2 reads YFSETQ. The CDR3 DNA follows: TGCGCCAGCAGCTTATCCCTCCAGAGAGGAGATACGCAGTATTTT. Residues: CASSLSLQRGDTQYF.

This chain links TRBV28 with TRBJ2-1, with TRBD2 identical over 9 bases. Trimming took 6 bases from V and 6 from J; bases not matched to a gene: 6. The CDR3 has 14 amino acids. Germline assignment: CDR1 MDHEN and CDR2 SYDVKM. The CDR3 reads CASSENSGGNEQFF. In DNA, the CDR3 is TGTGCCAGCAGCGAAAATAGCGGGGGCAATGAGCAGTTCTTC.

V and J are TRBV6-5 and TRBJ1-5; 7 bases align to TRBD1. The CDR3 length is 14 residues. The J segment lost 3 bases and the V segment lost 6 bases, leaving 5 bases of the junction unmatched. Looked up from germline, CDR1 is MNHEY and CDR2 is SVGAGI. CDR3 residues: CASRAGTDNQPQHF. DNA for the CDR3: TGTGCCAGCAGGGCCGGGACAGACAATCAGCCCCAGCATTTT.

The CDR3 nucleotides are TGTGCCAGCAGTTATTGGCAGGGGAACACTGAAGCTTTCTTT. Its protein is CASSYWQGNTEAFF. The chain joins TRBV6-2 or TRBV6-3 to TRBJ1-1, with D perhaps TRBD1 (5 bases). CDR3 size: 14 residues. Germline-derived CDR1 and CDR2 are MNHEY and SVGEGT. Trimming left V 3 bases short and J 1 base short, with 9 bases between.

The chain uses TRBV29-1 and TRBJ1-1; D perhaps matches TRBD1 (5 bases). The CDR3 totals 13 residues. Looked up from germline, CDR1 is SQVTM and CDR2 is ANQGSEA. V lost 3 bases, J lost 4 bases, and 12 bases lay in between. The CDR3 bases are TGCAGCGTTGACAGGGTTCTTGGCACTGAAGCTTTCTTT. Residues: CSVDRVLGTEAFF.

The chain uses TRBV6-5 and TRBJ2-5; D uncertain. The ends were cut back, 8 bases at V and 1 base at J, with 8 bases in the middle. The CDR3 extends over 12 amino acids. The germline gives CDR1 MNHEY, CDR2 SVGAGI. CDR3 loop: CASAPGQETQYF. As DNA, the CDR3 is TGTGCCAGCGCACCGGGCCAAGAGACCCAGTACTTC.

For this clone: The sample has other DNA sequences that encode this CDR3 too. The CDR3 spells CASSSVNTEAFF. For the CDR3, the DNA is TGTGCCAGCAGTTCTGTGAACACTGAAGCTTTCTTT. The gene calls are TRBV6-2 or TRBV6-3 and TRBJ1-1; no clear D. CDR1 and CDR2 from the germline V gene are MNHEY and SVGEGT. V lost 4 bases to trimming and J lost 0 bases, with 3 bases between them. This CDR3 region has 12 residues.